The following is a T cell receptor (beta chain) sequence with its context. The CDR3 consists of 17 residues. The ends lost 2 bases at V and 2 bases at J; junction bases unmatched: 7. Germline CDR1 LGHNT, CDR2 FRNRAP. These data belong to a study of blood T cell repertoires in COVID-19. For the study at large: There were acute and convalescent COVID-19 samples, and they came from the United States, Italy and Spain. From T cells, B-cell-depleted T cells, or PBMCs came the material, which was cDNA or gDNA.

Original handling: By means of reference gene primer amplification, nucleated cell counts were estimated. Profiled with immunoSEQ multiplex PCR; TCRdb holds only in-frame clones, not every one. V, J and clone size derive from that table, while D and trimming were established from the DNA sequence. Here the sample spans around 100,000 clones, around 85% being singletons. The TCR originated in a human donor in a cohort sampled during active COVID-19. The sample taken for sequencing was peripheral blood. The chain links TRBV12-5 to TRBJ2-2; 8 bases are shared with TRBD2. The CDR3 reads CASGLNAGGLNTGELFF. The CDR3 nucleotides are TGTGCTAGTGGTTTGAATGCGGGAGGCCTTAACACCGGGGAGCTGTTTTTT.